The clone carrying this T cell receptor (beta chain) was detected a few times. Its target is unknown. The V and J ends lost 2 bases and 5 bases respectively, with 15 bases between them. This CDR3 contains 16 residues. Germline V CDR1 and CDR2: SGHTA, FQGTGA. This sample is part of a study of radiotherapy plus CTLA-4 blockade in lung cancer. Study background: Among enrolled patients, 15% to 20% responded and more than 25% achieved disease control.

The study treated chemo-refractory metastatic non-small-cell lung cancer patients with focal radiation plus ipilimumab CTLA-4 blockade. Study-level points and caveats: Reported findings show early blood T cell clone dynamics, with interferon-beta, best predicted response.

TCRdb's copy holds only in-frame clones and misses some; the assay was immunoSEQ multiplex PCR. This sample yields 35,000 to 45,000 clones, of which roughly four fifths are seen a single time; over 2.5% belongs to the top ten. The input for sequencing was peripheral blood, taken from a patient treated with radiotherapy plus ipilimumab. This chain joins TRBV7-3 and TRBJ2-2, with D tentatively TRBD1 (5 bases). The sequence derives from a human donor with non-small cell lung cancer whose response to radiotherapy plus ipilimumab could not be evaluated. The CDR3, as DNA: TGTGCCAGCAGCTTAGAACAGGCCCTGAGGACCGGGGAGCTGTTTTTT. Translating gives CASSLEQALRTGELFF. Full variable domain (missing parts from reference TRBV7-3 and TRBJ2-2): GAGVSQTPSNKVTEKGKYVELRCDPISGHTALYWYRQSLGQGPEFLIYFQGTGAADDSGLPNDRFFAVRPEGSVSTLKIQRTERGDSAVYLCASSLEQALRTGELFFGEGSRLTVL.